This T cell receptor beta chain was recorded in a study of early T cells in non-severe SARS-CoV-2 infection. There are many counts of this clonotype. The antigen is unknown. Study results and limitations: Matching results from VDJdb favored anti-spike CD8 responses, leaving private and CD4 specificities undetected.

Germline values: CDR1 SEHNR, CDR2 FQNEAQ (reference sequence). CDR3 size: 16 residues. The junction had 7 bases not matched to a gene; V was cut back by 4 bases and J by 4 bases. TCRdb re-derived calls from the 5' RACE reads in MiXCR, one entry per CDR3 protein. Of 76,000 or so distinct CDR3 sequences listed, approximately 11% are singletons. The TCR sequence derives from an adult who was a healthcare worker with PCR-confirmed SARS-CoV-2 infection or an uninfected control (not recorded which). Sequencing was performed on whole blood. The genes are TRBV7-9 and TRBJ2-3, with TRBD2 matching over 11 bases. Here the CDR3 reads CASSSFLAGGSDTQYF. CDR3 nucleotide sequence: TGTGCCAGCAGCTCCTTTCTAGCGGGGGGTTCAGATACGCAGTATTTT.